This TCR beta chain originates from a study of CD8 T cells in Susac syndrome. Roughly 0.45 to 1 ug RNA was reverse transcribed with random hexamers. The method of amplification for TCR beta CDR3 was immunoSEQ multiplex PCR, covering 54 Vbeta and 13 Jbeta. A single record per CDR3 protein comes from TCRdb applying MiXCR to the immunoSEQ multiplex PCR reads. The sample contains 240,000 or so distinct CDR3 sequences, almost 97% of which appear only once. CDR1 is SGHAT, CDR2 FQDESV, per germline (reference sequence). This CDR3 contains 15 residues. V was cut by 2 bases and J by 8 bases, with 16 bases left in between.

The source material was CD4+ T cells from PBMCs. The sequence came from a human donor with Susac syndrome. The chain combines TRBV11-1 with TRBJ2-1; D ambiguous. CDR3 residues: CASSLSKGSRDEQFF. CDR3 DNA: TGTGCCAGCAGCTTATCTAAAGGCTCCCGGGATGAGCAGTTCTTC.